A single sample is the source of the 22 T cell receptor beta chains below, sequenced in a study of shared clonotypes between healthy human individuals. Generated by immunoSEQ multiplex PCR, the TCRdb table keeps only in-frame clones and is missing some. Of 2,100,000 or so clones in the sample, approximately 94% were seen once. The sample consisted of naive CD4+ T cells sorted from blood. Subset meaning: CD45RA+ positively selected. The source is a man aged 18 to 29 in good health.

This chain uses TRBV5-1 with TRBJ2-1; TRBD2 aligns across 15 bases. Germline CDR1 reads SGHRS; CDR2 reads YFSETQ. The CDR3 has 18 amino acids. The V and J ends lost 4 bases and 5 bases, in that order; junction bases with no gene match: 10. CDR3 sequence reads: CASSVGTSGGMLDNEQFF. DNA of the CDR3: TGCGCCAGCAGCGTCGGGACTAGCGGGGGGATGCTCGACAATGAGCAGTTCTTC.

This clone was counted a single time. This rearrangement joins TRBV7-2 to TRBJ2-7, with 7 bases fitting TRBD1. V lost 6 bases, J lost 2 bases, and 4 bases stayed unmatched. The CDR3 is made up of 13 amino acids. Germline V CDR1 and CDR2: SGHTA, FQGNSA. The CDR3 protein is CASRRDSPYEQYF. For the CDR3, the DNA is TGTGCCAGCAGAAGGGACAGCCCCTACGAGCAGTACTTC.

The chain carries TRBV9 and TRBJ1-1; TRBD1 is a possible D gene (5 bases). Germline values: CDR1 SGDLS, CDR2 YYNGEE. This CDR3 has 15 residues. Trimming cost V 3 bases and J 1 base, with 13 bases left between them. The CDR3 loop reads CASSARGSSNTEAFF. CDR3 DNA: TGTGCCAGCAGCGCAAGGGGCTCCTCGAACACTGAAGCTTTCTTT. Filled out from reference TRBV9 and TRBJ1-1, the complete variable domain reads DSGVTQTPKHLITATGQRVTLRCSPRSGDLSVYWYQQSLDQGLQFLIQYYNGEERAKGNILERFSAQQFPDLHSELNLSSLELGDSALYFCASSARGSSNTEAFFGQGTRLTVV.

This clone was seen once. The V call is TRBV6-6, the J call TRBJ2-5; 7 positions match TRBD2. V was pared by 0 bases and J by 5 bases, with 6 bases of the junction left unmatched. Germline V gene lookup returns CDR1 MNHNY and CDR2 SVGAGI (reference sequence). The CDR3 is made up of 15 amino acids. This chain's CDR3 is CASSYSRLAVETQYF. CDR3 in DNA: TGTGCCAGCAGTTACTCTAGGCTAGCGGTTGAGACCCAGTACTTC.

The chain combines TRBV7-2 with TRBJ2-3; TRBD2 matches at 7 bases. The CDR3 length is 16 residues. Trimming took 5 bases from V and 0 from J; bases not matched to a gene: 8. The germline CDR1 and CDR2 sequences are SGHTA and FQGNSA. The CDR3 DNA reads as TGTGCCAGCAGCCCAACCAGCGGGGTAAGCACAGATACGCAGTATTTT. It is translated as CASSPTSGVSTDTQYF.

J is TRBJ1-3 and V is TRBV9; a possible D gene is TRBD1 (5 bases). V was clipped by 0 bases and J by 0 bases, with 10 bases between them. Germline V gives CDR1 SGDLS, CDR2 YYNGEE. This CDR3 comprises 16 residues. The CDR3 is CASSVAPGSSGNTIYF. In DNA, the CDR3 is TGTGCCAGCAGCGTAGCACCAGGGAGCTCTGGAAACACCATATATTTT.

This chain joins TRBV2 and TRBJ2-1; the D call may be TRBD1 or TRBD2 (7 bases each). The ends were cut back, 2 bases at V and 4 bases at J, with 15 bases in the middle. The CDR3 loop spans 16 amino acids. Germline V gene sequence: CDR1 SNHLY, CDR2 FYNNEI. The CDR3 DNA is TGTGCCAGCAGTGAAAGGGGGCCTAGCGGATACAATGAGCAGTTCTTC. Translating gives CASSERGPSGYNEQFF.

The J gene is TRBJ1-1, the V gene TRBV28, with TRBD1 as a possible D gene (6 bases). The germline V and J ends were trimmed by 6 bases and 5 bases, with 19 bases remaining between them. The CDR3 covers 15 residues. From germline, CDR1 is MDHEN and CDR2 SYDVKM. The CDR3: CASSPESRGITEAFF. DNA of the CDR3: TGTGCCAGCAGCCCTGAAAGCAGGGGAATTACTGAAGCTTTCTTT. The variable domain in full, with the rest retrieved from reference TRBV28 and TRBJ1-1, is DVKVTQSSRYLVKRTGEKVFLECVQDMDHENMFWYRQDPGLGLRLIYFSYDVKMKEKGDIPEGYSVSREKKERFSLILESASTNQTSMYLCASSPESRGITEAFFGQGTRLTVV.

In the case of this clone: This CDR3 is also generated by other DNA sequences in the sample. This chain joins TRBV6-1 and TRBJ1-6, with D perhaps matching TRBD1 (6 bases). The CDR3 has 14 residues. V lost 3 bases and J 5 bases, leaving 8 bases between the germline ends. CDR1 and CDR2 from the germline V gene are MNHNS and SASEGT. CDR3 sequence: CASSDRTDNSPLHF. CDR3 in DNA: TGTGCCAGCAGTGACCGGACAGATAATTCACCCCTCCACTTT.

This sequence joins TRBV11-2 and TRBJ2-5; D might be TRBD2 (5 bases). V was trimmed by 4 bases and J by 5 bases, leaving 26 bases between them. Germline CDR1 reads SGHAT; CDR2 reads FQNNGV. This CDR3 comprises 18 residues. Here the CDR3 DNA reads TGTGCCAGCAGCTATGGGTCGGGCGTTCTAGCTGGTTGGGAGACCCAGTACTTC. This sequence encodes CASSYGSGVLAGWETQYF.

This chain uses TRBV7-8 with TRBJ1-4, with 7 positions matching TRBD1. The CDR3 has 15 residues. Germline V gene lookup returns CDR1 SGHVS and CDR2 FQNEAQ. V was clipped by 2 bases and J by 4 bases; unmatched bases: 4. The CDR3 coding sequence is TGTGCCAGCAGCTTACGGGACAGCAATAATGAAAAACTGTTTTTT. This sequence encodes CASSLRDSNNEKLFF.

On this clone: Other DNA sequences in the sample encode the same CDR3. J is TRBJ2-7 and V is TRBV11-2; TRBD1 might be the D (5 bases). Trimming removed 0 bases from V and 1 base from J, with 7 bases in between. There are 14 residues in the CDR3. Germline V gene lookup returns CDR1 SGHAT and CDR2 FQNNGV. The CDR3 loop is CASSLDRGSYEQYF. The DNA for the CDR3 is TGTGCCAGCAGCTTAGATAGGGGTTCCTACGAGCAGTACTTC. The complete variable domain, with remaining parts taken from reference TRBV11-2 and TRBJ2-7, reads EAGVAQSPRYKIIEKRQSVAFWCNPISGHATLYWYQQILGQGPKLLIQFQNNGVVDDSQLPKDRFSAERLKGVDSTLKIQPAKLEDSAVYLCASSLDRGSYEQYFGPGTRLTVT.

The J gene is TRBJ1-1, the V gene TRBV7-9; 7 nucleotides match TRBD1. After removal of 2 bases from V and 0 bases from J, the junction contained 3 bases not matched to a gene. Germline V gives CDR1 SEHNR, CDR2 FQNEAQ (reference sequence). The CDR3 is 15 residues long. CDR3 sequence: CASSLPGTVNTEAFF. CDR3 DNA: TGTGCCAGCAGCTTACCGGGGACAGTGAACACTGAAGCTTTCTTT.

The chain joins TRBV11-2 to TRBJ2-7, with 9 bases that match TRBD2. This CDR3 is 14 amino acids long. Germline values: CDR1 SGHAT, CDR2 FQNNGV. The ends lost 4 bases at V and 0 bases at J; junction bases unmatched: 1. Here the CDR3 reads CASSSRGGSYEQYF. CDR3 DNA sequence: TGTGCCAGCAGCTCGCGGGGGGGCTCCTACGAGCAGTACTTC.

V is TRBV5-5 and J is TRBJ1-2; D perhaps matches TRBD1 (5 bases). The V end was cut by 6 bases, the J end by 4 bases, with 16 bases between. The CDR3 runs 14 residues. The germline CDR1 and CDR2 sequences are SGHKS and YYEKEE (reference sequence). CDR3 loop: CASNRATVSYGYTF. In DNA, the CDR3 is TGTGCCAGCAACCGGGCGACAGTCTCCTATGGCTACACCTTC.

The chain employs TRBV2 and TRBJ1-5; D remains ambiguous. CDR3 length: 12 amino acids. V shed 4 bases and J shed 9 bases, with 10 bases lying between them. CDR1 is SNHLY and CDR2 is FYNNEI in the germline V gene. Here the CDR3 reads CASSGTSGPQHF. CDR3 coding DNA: TGTGCCAGCAGTGGGACCTCGGGGCCCCAGCATTTT.

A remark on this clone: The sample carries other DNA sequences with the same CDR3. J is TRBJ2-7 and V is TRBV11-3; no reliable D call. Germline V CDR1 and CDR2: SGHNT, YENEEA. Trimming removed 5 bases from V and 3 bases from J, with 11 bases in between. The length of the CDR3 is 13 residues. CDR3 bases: TGTGCCAGCAGCCGAGGACCCAACTACGAGCAGTACTTC. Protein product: CASSRGPNYEQYF.

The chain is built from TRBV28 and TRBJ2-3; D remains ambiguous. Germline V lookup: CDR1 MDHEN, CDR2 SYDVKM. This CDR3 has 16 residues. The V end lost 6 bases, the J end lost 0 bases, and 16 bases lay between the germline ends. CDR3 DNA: TGTGCCAGCAGCTCTAACACCCCCCAAAGCACAGATACGCAGTATTTT. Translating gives CASSSNTPQSTDTQYF.

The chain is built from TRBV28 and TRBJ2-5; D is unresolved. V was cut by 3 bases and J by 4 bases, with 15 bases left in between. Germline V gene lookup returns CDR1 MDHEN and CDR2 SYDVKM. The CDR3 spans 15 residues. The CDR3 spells CASSFRAGQRETQYF. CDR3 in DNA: TGTGCCAGCAGTTTTCGGGCAGGTCAGAGAGAGACCCAGTACTTC.

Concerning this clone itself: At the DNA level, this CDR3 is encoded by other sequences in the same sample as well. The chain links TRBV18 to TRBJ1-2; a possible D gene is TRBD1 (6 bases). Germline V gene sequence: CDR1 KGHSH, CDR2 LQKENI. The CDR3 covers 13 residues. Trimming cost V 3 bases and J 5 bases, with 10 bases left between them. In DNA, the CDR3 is TGTGCCAGCTCACCGGCAGGGGATTATGGCTACACCTTC. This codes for CASSPAGDYGYTF.

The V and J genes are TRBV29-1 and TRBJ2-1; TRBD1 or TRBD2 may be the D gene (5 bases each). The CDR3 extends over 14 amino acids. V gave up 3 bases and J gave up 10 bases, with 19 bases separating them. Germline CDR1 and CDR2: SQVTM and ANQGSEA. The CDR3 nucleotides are TGCAGCGTTGACGGCGCGAAACGATGGGGGGAGCAGTTCTTC. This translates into CSVDGAKRWGEQFF.

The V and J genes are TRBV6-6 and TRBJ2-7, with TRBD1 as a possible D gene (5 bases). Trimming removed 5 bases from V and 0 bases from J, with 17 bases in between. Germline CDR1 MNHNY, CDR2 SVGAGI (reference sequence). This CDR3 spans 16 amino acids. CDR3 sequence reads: CASSLRRATSSYEQYF. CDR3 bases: TGTGCCAGCAGTCTTCGCAGGGCCACGAGCTCCTACGAGCAGTACTTC.